Included here is one T cell receptor beta chain sequence, with context. The antigen is unknown. CDR1 is SGDLS and CDR2 is YYNGEE in the germline V gene. The trim removed 3 bases at V and 0 bases at J, leaving 5 bases unmatched. CDR3 size: 16 residues. The record originates from a study of shared clonotypes between healthy human individuals. Study details: Three plates were used per donor for CD4 naive, three for CD4 memory, two for CD8 naive and one for CD8 memory. General study points: Clonotypes that were shared across a handful of donors made up roughly 5% of naive CD4 clonotypes.

Around 200 ng DNA, tens of thousands of T cell genomes, went into each sorted-subset replicate PCR. Clones were sequenced by immunoSEQ multiplex PCR, and TCRdb holds only the in-frame ones, with some missing. Here the sample spans about 660,000 clones, 74% being singletons. V usage is TRBV9 and J usage is TRBJ1-4; 7 bases map to TRBD1. Sequenced material: memory CD4+ T cells sorted from blood. Subset here: CD45RA-negative fraction. This TCR came from a woman under 40 in good health. This chain's CDR3 is CASSAGTGATNEKLFF. In nucleotides, the CDR3 is TGTGCCAGCAGCGCAGGAACAGGGGCAACTAATGAAAAACTGTTTTTT. The entire variable domain, with the rest obtained from reference TRBV9 and TRBJ1-4, is as follows: DSGVTQTPKHLITATGQRVTLRCSPRSGDLSVYWYQQSLDQGLQFLIQYYNGEERAKGNILERFSAQQFPDLHSELNLSSLELGDSALYFCASSAGTGATNEKLFFGSGTQLSVL.